One and the same sample provided the 9 T cell receptor beta chains below, sequenced in a study of cytomegalovirus exposure and HLA in healthy donors (dated by TCRdb to 2015 to 2018). The protocol used for the library was the immunoSEQ multiplex PCR assay. For the multiplex PCR, a mixture combining 60 forward primers for TCR Vbeta segments and 13 reverse primers for TCR Jbeta segments was used. TCRdb carries this immuneACCESS record with in-frame sequences only. Its versions omit some clonotypes, under half of them owing to an unresolved V gene in the studies checked, with the rest unexplained. The table for this sample shows 150,000 or so clones. The ten most abundant clones make up around 1.5% of the sample. The sequenced material came from PBMCs. The receptors here all came from a woman between 45 and 65 years old in good health and CMV-seronegative.

This chain uses TRBV7-3 with TRBJ2-7; TRBD1 agrees at 8 bases. The germline V gene encodes CDR1 SGHTA and CDR2 FQGTGA. The junction had 13 bases not matched to a gene; V was cut back by 5 bases and J by 7 bases. This CDR3 is built from 15 residues. CDR3 amino acids: CASSPQTGETWEQYF. CDR3 in DNA: TGTGCCAGCAGCCCTCAGACAGGGGAAACCTGGGAGCAGTACTTC.

About this clone itself: A read error may produce the germline difference seen at one junction end. This chain uses TRBV7-7 with TRBJ2-5; D is ambiguous. The CDR3 has 13 residues. Looked up from germline, CDR1 is SSHAT and CDR2 is FNYEAQ (reference sequence). The CDR3 sequence: CASSRRVQETQYF. CDR3 in DNA: TGTGCTAGCAGTCGGAGAGTCCAAGAGACCCAGTACTTC.

CDR3 loop: CSVGQGAGKGYTF. The CDR3 bases are TGCAGCGTTGGACAGGGGGCCGGAAAGGGCTACACCTTC. V and J are TRBV29-1 and TRBJ1-2, with 10 nucleotides matching TRBD1. The germline V gene has CDR1 SQVTM and CDR2 ANQGSEA. This CDR3 spans 13 amino acids. J lost 8 bases, V lost 4 bases, and 7 bases had no gene match.

The rearrangement links TRBV15 to TRBJ2-7, with a weak D call TRBD2 (7 bases). The V and J ends lost 3 bases and 5 bases respectively, with 17 bases between them. CDR1 and CDR2 from the germline V gene are LNHNV and YYDKDF (reference sequence). The CDR3 is made up of 15 amino acids. The CDR3 here is CATSRVRRGRHEQYF. In nucleotides, the CDR3 is TGTGCCACCAGCAGGGTCCGGCGGGGGCGCCACGAGCAGTACTTC.

The V call is TRBV30, the J call TRBJ2-7; TRBD1 matches at 10 bases. The ends lost 2 bases at V and 3 bases at J; junction bases unmatched: 7. CDR3 length: 15 amino acids. Germline V gene lookup returns CDR1 GTSNPN and CDR2 SVGIG (reference sequence). The CDR3 DNA is TGTGCCTGGAGTACTGGACAGGGGGTAAGCTACGAGCAGTACTTC. Translation: CAWSTGQGVSYEQYF.

The chain uses TRBV6-1 and TRBJ2-1; TRBD2 matches 10 bases. The CDR3 consists of 14 residues. CDR1 and CDR2 (germline): MNHNS, SASEGT. Trimming removed 8 bases from V and 7 bases from J; junction bases left unmatched: 8. The CDR3 loop reads CASFGTSERNEQFF. The DNA for the CDR3 is TGTGCCAGCTTTGGGACTAGCGAGAGGAATGAGCAGTTCTTC.

The chain carries TRBV11-2 and TRBJ1-6; weak D call: TRBD1 (5 bases). The CDR3 has 15 residues. CDR1 and CDR2 from the germline V gene are SGHAT and FQNNGV. The V end was cut by 1 base, the J end by 6 bases, with 10 bases between. CDR3 sequence: CASSLVGAGNSPLHF. The CDR3 nucleotides read TGTGCCAGCAGCTTAGTAGGGGCAGGTAATTCACCCCTCCACTTT.

V gene TRBV4-1 combines with J gene TRBJ1-1; TRBD1 aligns across 7 bases. Trimming removed 4 bases from V and 4 bases from J; junction bases left unmatched: 6. CDR1 and CDR2 from the germline V gene are MGHRA and YSYEKL. This CDR3 spans 14 amino acids. This chain's CDR3 is CASSRNDRATEAFF. CDR3 coding DNA: TGCGCCAGCAGCCGAAACGACAGGGCCACTGAAGCTTTCTTT.

The V call is TRBV30, the J call TRBJ2-5, with 7 bases fitting TRBD1. The assigned J gene may be wrong: the sequence end matches TRBJ2-7 better. This CDR3 has 16 residues. The germline CDR1 and CDR2 sequences are GTSNPN and SVGIG (reference sequence). CDR3 sequence: CAWSRRQGVGSYEQYF. The DNA of the CDR3 is TGTGCCTGGAGTCGACGACAGGGAGTAGGCTCCTACGAGCAGTACTTC.